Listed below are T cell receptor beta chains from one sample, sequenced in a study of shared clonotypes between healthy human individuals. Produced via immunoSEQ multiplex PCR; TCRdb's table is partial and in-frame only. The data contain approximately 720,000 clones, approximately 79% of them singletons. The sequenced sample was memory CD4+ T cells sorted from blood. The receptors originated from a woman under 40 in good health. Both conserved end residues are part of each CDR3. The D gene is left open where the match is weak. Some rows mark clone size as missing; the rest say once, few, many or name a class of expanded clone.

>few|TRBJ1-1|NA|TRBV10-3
TGTGCCATCAGCCACCGAGGGGCCACTGAAGCTTTCTTT
CAISHRGATEAFF
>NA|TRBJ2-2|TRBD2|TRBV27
TGTGCCAGCAGTTTATTACCTAGCGGGAGGGCCCGAACCGGGGAGCTGTTTTTT
CASSLLPSGRARTGELFF
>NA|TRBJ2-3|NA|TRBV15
TGTGCCACCAGCAATCGCACAGATACGCAGTATTTT
CATSNRTDTQYF
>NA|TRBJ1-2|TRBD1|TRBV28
TGTGCCAGCAAGACAGGGGGTTTATATGGCTACACCTTC
CASKTGGLYGYTF
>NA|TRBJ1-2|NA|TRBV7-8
TGTGCCAGCAGCTTAGTCACAGGTCGCCCCCGGAGCGGCTACACCTTC
CASSLVTGRPRSGYTF
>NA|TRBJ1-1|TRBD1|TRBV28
TGTGCCAGCAGACCTGGGACAGTTGAAAGGAACACTGAAGCTTTCTTT
CASRPGTVERNTEAFF
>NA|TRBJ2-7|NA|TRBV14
TGTGCCAGCAGCCACCAGGGAGTGACAGAGCAGTACTTC
CASSHQGVTEQYF
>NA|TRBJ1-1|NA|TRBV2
TGTGCCAGCTTGCAAGTCCATCTTCAGAACACTGAAGCTTTCTTT
CASLQVHLQNTEAFF
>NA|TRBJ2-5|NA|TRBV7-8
TGTGCCAGCAGCTCCTATACTCGTGGAGCGGGGACCCAGTACTTC
CASSSYTRGAGTQYF
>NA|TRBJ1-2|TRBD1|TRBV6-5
TGTGCCAGCAGTTACCGCAAAACAGGGGAGAACTATGGCTACACCTTC
CASSYRKTGENYGYTF
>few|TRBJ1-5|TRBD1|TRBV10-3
TGTGCCATAGGACAGGGATCGAATCAGCCCCAGCATTTT
CAIGQGSNQPQHF
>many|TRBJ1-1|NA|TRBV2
TGTGCCAGCGCCCTTGGGGTATATATGAACACTGAAGCTTTCTTT
CASALGVYMNTEAFF
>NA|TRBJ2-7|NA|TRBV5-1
TGCGCCAGCAGCTTGTCGGTTAGCTCCTACGAGCAGTACTTC
CASSLSVSSYEQYF
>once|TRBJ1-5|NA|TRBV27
TGTGCCAGCAGTTTAACTGGAAATCAGCCCCAGCATTTT
CASSLTGNQPQHF
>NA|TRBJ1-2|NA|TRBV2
TGTGCCAGCAGTGAGGGACTAGTTTACGACTACACCTTC
CASSEGLVYDYTF
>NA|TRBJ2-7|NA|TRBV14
TGTGCCAGCAGCCCACTTGACAGGGCAGCGGGCCCCGGCGAGCAGTACTTC
CASSPLDRAAGPGEQYF
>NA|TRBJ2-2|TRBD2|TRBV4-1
TGCGCCAGCAGCCAAGGGACTAGCGGGTCTCGGGAGCTGTTTTTT
CASSQGTSGSRELFF
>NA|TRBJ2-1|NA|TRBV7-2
TGTGCCAGCAGCTCCAAGCACAGAGGAGAGCAGTTCTTC
CASSSKHRGEQFF
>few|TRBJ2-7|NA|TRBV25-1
TGTGCCAGCAGTCGACAGAGTTACGAGCAGTACTTC
CASSRQSYEQYF
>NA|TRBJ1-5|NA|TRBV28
TGTGCCAGCAGTTTATTATATCAGCCCCAGCATTTT
CASSLLYQPQHF
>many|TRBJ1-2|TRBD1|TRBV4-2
TGTGCCAGCAGCCAAGCGGGACAGGGTAACTATGGCTACACCTTC
CASSQAGQGNYGYTF
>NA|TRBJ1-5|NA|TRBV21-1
TGTGCCAGCAGCAGGGAGGGCGTTCGCAATCAGCCCCAGCATTTT
CASSREGVRNQPQHF
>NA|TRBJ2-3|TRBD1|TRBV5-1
TGCGCCAGCAGCCAGGGACAGGGGGAGTCAGATACGCAGTATTTT
CASSQGQGESDTQYF
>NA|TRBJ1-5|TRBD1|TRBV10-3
TGTGCCATCAGTGAGTCGGGACAGGGCCATCAGCCCCAGCATTTT
CAISESGQGHQPQHF
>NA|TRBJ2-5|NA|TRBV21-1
TGTGCCAGCAGCAAAGAGGCGGACAGGGTCACGGACGAGACCCAGTACTTC
CASSKEADRVTDETQYF
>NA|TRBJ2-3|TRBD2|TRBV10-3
TGTGCCATCAGTGCTAGCGGGAGCACAGATACGCAGTATTTT
CAISASGSTDTQYF
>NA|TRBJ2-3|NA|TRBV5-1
TGCGCCAGCAGCCGTGCCATACCAAGCACAGATACGCAGTATTTT
CASSRAIPSTDTQYF
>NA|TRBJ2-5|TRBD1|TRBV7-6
TGTGCCAGCAGTCCTGGGACAGGCGCGACCTCGCGGCAGGAGACCCAGTACTTC
CASSPGTGATSRQETQYF
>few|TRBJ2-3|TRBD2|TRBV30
TGTGCTGCACTAGCGGGGGGCACAGATACGCAGTATTTT
CAALAGGTDTQYF